Below are 14 T cell receptor beta chains sequenced from a single sample in a study of T-cell reconstitution after alpha-beta-depleted transplantation in children. Unique molecular identifiers were incorporated during preparation of the TCRbeta library. TCRdb re-analysed the PCR reads in MiXCR, keeping a single row per CDR3 protein. Of a few hundred thousand distinct CDR3 sequences in the sample, roughly a quarter were seen once. This specimen consisted of PBMCs, mostly from graft donor cells, obtained 360 days after TCRalphabeta/CD19-depleted stem cell transplant. Every receptor here comes from a female patient aged 2-9 years who had a stem cell transplant for congenital amegakaryocytic thrombocytopenia, so the T cells may come from the graft donor.

The rearrangement joins TRBV2 to TRBJ2-3; maybe TRBD2 (5 bases). The germline gives CDR1 SNHLY, CDR2 FYNNEI. Trimming pared 3 bases from V and 2 bases from J, leaving 9 bases between. The CDR3 spans 14 residues. The DNA for the CDR3 is TGTGCCAGCAGTGATGACTACTCCACAGATACGCAGTATTTT. This sequence encodes CASSDDYSTDTQYF.

About this clonotype: One end of the junction varies from germline; a read error may be responsible. The J gene is TRBJ2-7, the V gene TRBV3-1; D is unresolved. Germline loops: CDR1 LGHDT, CDR2 YNNKEL (reference sequence). The CDR3 is 12 amino acids. The CDR3 bases are TGTGCCAGAAGCCAAGCACAGCGCGAGCAGTACTTC. This sequence encodes CARSQAQREQYF.

This chain joins TRBV12-3 or TRBV12-4 and TRBJ1-2; no clear D. Trimming took off 5 bases at V and 11 bases at J, with 15 bases between the two ends. The CDR3 contains 12 residues. The CDR3 DNA is TGTGCCAGCAGTCTACTTGGCCAGAGTTACACCTTC. Its protein product is CASSLLGQSYTF.

This clonotype came up many times. The chain is built from TRBV24-1 and TRBJ2-2, with a possible D match to TRBD2 (5 bases). CDR3 size: 13 residues. Trimming pared 12 bases from V and 1 base from J, leaving 11 bases between. Germline CDR1 is KGHDR and CDR2 is SFDVKD. CDR3 bases: TGTGCCTGCGGGTACTGGAACACCGGGGAGCTGTTTTTT. The encoded protein is CACGYWNTGELFF.

This chain connects TRBV7-6 to TRBJ2-7; D assignment may be TRBD1 or TRBD2 (7 bases each). The CDR3 covers 15 residues. CDR1 SGHVS and CDR2 FNYEAQ come from the germline V gene. V lost 5 bases and J 1 base, leaving 15 bases between the germline ends. The CDR3: CASSQGGGSSYEQYF. The CDR3 DNA follows: TGTGCCAGCAGCCAGGGGGGGGGGAGTTCCTACGAGCAGTACTTC.

CDR3 sequence: CASSSQGLNTEAFF. CDR3 bases: TGCGCCAGCAGTTCTCAAGGTCTGAACACTGAAGCTTTCTTT. The rearrangement links TRBV5-1 to TRBJ1-1; D not resolved. CDR1 is SGHRS, CDR2 YFSETQ, per germline. The CDR3 length is 14 residues. V gave up 5 bases and J gave up 0 bases, with 11 bases separating them.

This clonotype was counted between two and nine times. The chain carries TRBV6-2 or TRBV6-3 and TRBJ2-1; D remains unclear. This CDR3 is built from 12 residues. Germline CDR1 reads MNHEY; CDR2 reads SVGEGT. The V end was cut by 1 base, the J end by 12 bases, with 10 bases between. CDR3 residues: CASSYYTALQFF. CDR3 coding DNA: TGTGCCAGCAGTTACTACACGGCTCTGCAGTTCTTC.

This clonotype has more than one count but fewer than ten. The chain combines TRBV20-1 with TRBJ1-5; tentative D call: TRBD1 (6 bases). Trimming removed 6 bases from V and 1 base from J, with 10 bases in between. Looked up from germline, CDR1 is DFQATT and CDR2 is SNEGSKA (reference sequence). This CDR3 has 13 amino acids. The CDR3 loop is CSAGGHSNQPQHF. The CDR3 coding sequence is TGCAGTGCGGGGGGACACAGCAATCAGCCCCAGCATTTT.

The chain links TRBV6-5 to TRBJ1-1, with D tentatively TRBD1 (6 bases). V lost 2 bases and J lost 4, with 20 bases in between. The CDR3 contains 17 residues. CDR1 MNHEY and CDR2 SVGAGI come from the germline V gene. The CDR3 loop reads CASSYQNRAGIPTEAFF. The CDR3 DNA sequence: TGTGCCAGCAGTTACCAGAACAGGGCAGGAATACCCACTGAAGCTTTCTTT.

This clonotype was picked up a small number of times. The genes are TRBV7-6 and TRBJ2-2; no reliable D call. Per germline, CDR1 SGHVS and CDR2 FNYEAQ. Trimming pared 1 base from V and 6 bases from J, leaving 6 bases between. This CDR3 comprises 13 residues. The CDR3 is CASSLGFAGELFF. The DNA for the CDR3 is TGTGCCAGCAGCTTAGGGTTCGCCGGGGAGCTGTTTTTT.

The chain has TRBV7-9 and TRBJ1-4; tentatively, D is TRBD1 (6 bases). The germline V and J ends were trimmed by 5 bases and 4 bases, with 14 bases remaining between them. The CDR3 runs 15 residues. In germline, CDR1 is SEHNR, CDR2 FQNEAQ (reference sequence). The chain's CDR3 is CASSPEGGDNEKLFF. As DNA, the CDR3 is TGTGCCAGCAGCCCCGAGGGGGGGGATAATGAAAAACTGTTTTTT. Full variable domain (outside the CDR3, taken from reference TRBV7-9 and TRBJ1-4): DTGVSQNPRHKITKRGQNVTFRCDPISEHNRLYWYRQTLGQGPEFLTYFQNEAQLEKSRLLSDRFSAERPKGSFSTLEIQRTEQGDSAMYLCASSPEGGDNEKLFFGSGTQLSVL.

This clonotype was observed many times. The junction departs from germline at one end; a sequencing error may be responsible. V gene TRBV3-1 combines with J gene TRBJ1-3; no clear D gene. The CDR3 length is 13 residues. The germline V gene has CDR1 LGHDT and CDR2 YNNKEL (reference sequence). The chain's CDR3 is CASSQGTGNTIYF. DNA for the CDR3: TGTGCCAGCAGCCAAGGAACTGGGAACACCATATATTTT.

The chain couples TRBV27 to TRBJ2-5; D is perhaps TRBD1 (5 bases). This CDR3 spans 13 amino acids. V dropped 3 bases and J dropped 5 bases, with 10 bases sitting between them. In germline, CDR1 is MNHEY, CDR2 SMNVEV (reference sequence). Written as DNA, the CDR3 is TGTGCCAGCAGTTTTGGCAGGGCCGAGACCCAGTACTTC. It yields the protein CASSFGRAETQYF.

The CDR3, as DNA: TGCGCCAGCAGCTGGGGGTTGGTCTCGGAGACCCAGTACTTC. Its protein is CASSWGLVSETQYF. V usage is TRBV5-1 and J usage is TRBJ2-5, with D perhaps given as TRBD1 or TRBD2 (5 bases each). This CDR3 is built from 14 residues. Germline-derived CDR1 and CDR2 are SGHRS and YFSETQ. Trimming pared 3 bases from V and 5 bases from J, leaving 14 bases between.